The source of this T cell receptor (beta chain) is a study of T cell responses to AZD1222 COVID-19 vaccine. Study observations and caveats: Most donors were white British and more were female, and clonal diversity was possibly underestimated.

Germline CDR1 reads SGHNT; CDR2 reads YYREEE (reference sequence). The CDR3 loop spans 15 amino acids. The junction had 14 bases not matched to a gene; V was cut back by 5 bases and J by 8 bases. Concerning this clone itself: Its target is not known.

The table came from immunoSEQ multiplex PCR; TCRdb's copy has only in-frame clones and leaves some out. This sample has around 63,000 clones, with over 75% found just once. The sample was peripheral blood, taken on day 0 of AZD1222 vaccination. V is TRBV5-4 and J is TRBJ1-2; 8 bases map to TRBD1. The receptor was derived from an adult in good health. As DNA, the CDR3 is TGTGCCAGCAGTCCAGACAGGGGCCTCTCGGGGGGCTACACCTTC. Protein: CASSPDRGLSGGYTF.